The clone carrying this T cell receptor (beta chain) was detected many times. The data originate from a study of T-cell reconstitution after alpha-beta-depleted transplantation in children. Germline V gives CDR1 SGHRS, CDR2 YFSETQ. The V segment lost 5 bases and the J segment 6 bases; nucleotides outside the gene matches: 5. CDR3 length equals 13 residues. The authors prepared the TCRbeta library with unique molecular identifiers. A single record per CDR3 protein comes from TCRdb applying MiXCR to the PCR reads. This table has roughly 100,000 distinct CDR3 sequences, roughly 8.8% appearing once. This specimen was PBMCs from the stem cell graft donor, taken from the stem cell graft. The TCR comes from a human donor who donated a stem cell graft to a child with congenital amegakaryocytic thrombocytopenia. This chain links TRBV5-1 with TRBJ2-3; 8 bases agree with TRBD2. Here the CDR3 reads CASSRQREDTQYF. Written as DNA, the CDR3 is TGCGCCAGCAGTCGACAGCGGGAGGATACGCAGTATTTT.